This TCR beta chain comes out of a study of T cell responses to AZD1222 COVID-19 vaccine. Concerning this clone itself: Its antigen remains unidentified.

Repertoires were generated with immunoSEQ multiplex PCR, while TCRdb's copy carries only in-frame clones and drops some. The table lists tens of thousands of clones, around 81% of them singletons. The study, taken as a whole, reports: Nearly half of spike-specific TCRs reportedly target unmutated variant regions.

CDR1 is KGHSH, CDR2 LQKENI, per germline. Trimming cost V 3 bases and J 9 bases; bases outside gene matches: 16. The CDR3 runs to 16 residues. This receptor was obtained from an adult who received the AZD1222 COVID-19 vaccine. The genes are TRBV18 and TRBJ2-5; 7 nucleotides agree with TRBD1. This specimen was peripheral blood, taken 28 days after the second AZD1222 dose. CDR3 nucleotides: TGTGCCAGCTCACCGACGGGACAGTCGGGGCCAGGGGCCCAGTACTTC. It is translated as CASSPTGQSGPGAQYF.